The 6 T cell receptor beta chains below come from one sample, sequenced in a study of cytomegalovirus exposure and HLA in healthy donors. The study ran its PCR with 60 Vbeta and 13 Jbeta primers. Sequenced by immunoSEQ multiplex PCR; TCRdb stores in-frame clones only, minus some. This sample has 200,000 or so clones, with roughly 80% found just once. Sequenced material: PBMCs. These receptors were taken from a woman aged 30 to 39 in good health and CMV-seropositive.

The chain uses TRBV28 and TRBJ1-2, with TRBD1 matching over 7 bases. CDR3 length: 13 residues. With V trimmed by 5 bases and J by 4 bases, 4 bases remained unmatched. The germline gives CDR1 MDHEN, CDR2 SYDVKM. CDR3 sequence: CASSLGTAYGYTF. The CDR3 region has the DNA TGTGCCAGCAGTCTGGGGACAGCCTATGGCTACACCTTC.

The chain carries TRBV5-1 and TRBJ2-5; D remains ambiguous. The J call may be in error: the DNA end matches TRBJ2-7 better. Germline V gene data show CDR1 as SGHRS and CDR2 as YFSETQ. CDR3 length: 13 residues. CDR3 amino acids: CASSLGYSYEQYF. For the CDR3, the DNA is TGCGCCAGCAGCTTGGGCTACTCCTACGAGCAGTACTTC.

The V gene is TRBV28, the J gene TRBJ2-2; a weak D match, TRBD1 (6 bases). CDR1 is MDHEN and CDR2 is SYDVKM in the germline V gene. Trimming cost V 6 bases and J 9 bases, with 20 bases left between them. CDR3 length: 15 amino acids. DNA of the CDR3: TGTGCCAGCAGACCCCCCAGGGGCCACTGGCGGGAGCTGTTTTTT. Protein: CASRPPRGHWRELFF.

J is TRBJ1-3 and V is TRBV7-2; maybe TRBD1 (5 bases). Germline-derived CDR1 and CDR2 are SGHTA and FQGNSA. Trimming shortened V by 5 bases and J by 0 bases, and 8 bases separated the two germline ends. The CDR3 has 14 amino acids. The CDR3 sequence is CASSQDSSGNTIYF. The CDR3 DNA follows: TGTGCCAGCAGCCAAGACAGCTCTGGAAACACCATATATTTT.

The rearrangement joins TRBV11-1 to TRBJ2-1; D perhaps matches TRBD2 (5 bases). Germline assignment: CDR1 SGHAT and CDR2 FQDESV (reference sequence). CDR3 length equals 14 residues. Trimming took off 3 bases at V and 3 bases at J, with 9 bases between the two ends. CDR3 region: CASSFPRVYNEQFF. In nucleotides, the CDR3 is TGTGCCAGCAGCTTTCCGCGGGTCTACAATGAGCAGTTCTTC. The entire variable domain, with the rest obtained from reference TRBV11-1 and TRBJ2-1, is as follows: EAEVAQSPRYKITEKSQAVAFWCDPISGHATLYWYRQILGQGPELLVQFQDESVVDDSQLPKDRFSAERLKGVDSTLKIQPAELGDSAMYLCASSFPRVYNEQFFGPGTRLTVL.

This clone was observed a handful of times. The chain recombines TRBV28 with TRBJ2-3; 7 positions match TRBD2. The junction had 16 bases not matched to a gene; V was cut back by 5 bases and J by 5 bases. This CDR3 has 17 residues. The germline V gene has CDR1 MDHEN and CDR2 SYDVKM. CDR3 protein: CASSNPRGRAGVDTQYF. DNA of the CDR3: TGTGCCAGCAGTAACCCCCGGGGGAGGGCCGGGGTAGATACGCAGTATTTT.